The rows below give T cell receptor beta chains drawn from one sample of a study of cytomegalovirus exposure and HLA in healthy donors. TCRdb's table, derived via immunoSEQ multiplex PCR, lists solely in-frame clones and lacks some. Here the sample spans about 150,000 clones, roughly 80% being singletons. The material sequenced was PBMCs. These receptor sequences come from a man between 18 and 35 years old in good health and CMV-seropositive. Each CDR3 is given with its conserved first and last residue. D genes are given only for firm matches. Clone size is shown for a subset of rows, as once, few, many or a class of expanded clone.

d_call	cdr3_length	v_call	clone_size	j_call	cdr3_aa	cdr3_nt
NA	17	TRBV9	NA	TRBJ2-3	CASSVGGGSPSTDTQYF	TGTGCCAGCAGCGTAGGCGGCGGATCCCCTAGCACAGATACGCAGTATTTT
TRBD1	14	TRBV7-9	NA	TRBJ1-3	CASSPRDRRNTIYF	TGTGCCAGCAGCCCCCGGGACAGGCGAAACACCATATATTTT
NA	14	TRBV7-9	NA	TRBJ2-1	CASSLFPLINEQFF	TGTGCCAGCAGCTTATTCCCCCTTATCAATGAGCAGTTCTTC
TRBD2	15	TRBV6-6	NA	TRBJ2-5	CASTQGLAGVETQYF	TGTGCCAGCACCCAGGGACTAGCGGGAGTGGAGACCCAGTACTTC
TRBD1	15	TRBV4-1	NA	TRBJ1-1	CASSQGQGPNTEAFF	TGCGCCAGCAGCCAGGGACAGGGACCGAACACTGAAGCTTTCTTT
TRBD1	15	TRBV28	NA	TRBJ2-6	CASSTTGDGANVLTF	TGTGCCAGCAGTACGACAGGGGACGGGGCCAACGTCCTGACTTTC
NA	20	TRBV10-3	NA	TRBJ2-7	CAISESRLLKASGPSYEQYF	TGTGCCATCAGTGAGTCGAGGTTGCTAAAGGCCTCAGGGCCCTCCTACGAGCAGTACTTC
NA	14	TRBV15	once	TRBJ2-7	CATSRDTTDYEQYF	TGTGCCACCAGCAGAGATACGACAGATTACGAGCAGTACTTC
TRBD2	18	TRBV5-1	NA	TRBJ2-2	CASSPRLAGGQNTGELFF	TGCGCCAGCAGCCCGCGTCTAGCGGGAGGCCAGAACACCGGGGAGCTGTTTTTT
TRBD1	16	TRBV5-3	once	TRBJ2-5	CARSVGQDVYQETQYF	TGTGCCAGAAGCGTAGGACAGGACGTGTACCAAGAGACCCAGTACTTC
TRBD1	15	TRBV7-2	NA	TRBJ1-1	CASSLAGTGDTEAFF	TGTGCCAGCAGCCTTGCCGGGACAGGGGACACTGAAGCTTTCTTT
NA	16	TRBV11-2	NA	TRBJ2-5	CASSLAVSSWRETQYF	TGTGCCAGCAGCTTAGCGGTTTCTAGCTGGAGGGAGACCCAGTACTTC
TRBD2	16	TRBV4-1	NA	TRBJ2-1	CASSQVVIAGANEQFF	TGCGCCAGCAGCCAAGTCGTGATAGCGGGAGCAAATGAGCAGTTCTTC
NA	14	TRBV27	NA	TRBJ1-4	CASSLLQRGEKLFF	TGTGCCAGCAGTTTATTACAACGCGGCGAAAAACTGTTTTTT
TRBD1	14	TRBV29-1	few	TRBJ2-1	CSVAPGTGTSEQFF	TGCAGCGTTGCGCCCGGGACAGGGACTTCCGAGCAGTTCTTC
NA	13	TRBV28	NA	TRBJ2-7	CASSHPELNEQYF	TGTGCCAGCAGTCACCCGGAGTTGAACGAGCAGTACTTC
TRBD2	14	TRBV5-4	NA	TRBJ2-5	CASSSKGGGETQYF	TGTGCCAGCAGTTCTAAGGGCGGGGGGGAGACCCAGTACTTC
TRBD2	17	TRBV27	NA	TRBJ2-1	CASSLLPRTSGGLEQFF	TGTGCCAGCAGTTTATTACCCAGGACTAGCGGGGGACTGGAGCAGTTCTTC
NA	13	TRBV30	NA	TRBJ2-3	CAFGSSGSSGQYF	TGTGCCTTCGGCTCGAGCGGGTCGTCGGGGCAGTATTTT
NA	13	TRBV4-1	few	TRBJ1-1	CASSQDRGTEAFF	TGCGCCAGCAGCCAAGACAGGGGCACTGAAGCTTTCTTT
NA	16	TRBV6-6	NA	TRBJ1-3	CASSYLSREPGNTIYF	TGTGCCAGCAGTTACTTATCGCGTGAACCTGGAAACACCATATATTTT
NA	12	TRBV7-9	NA	TRBJ1-1	CSSSLVPVEAFF	TGTTCCAGCAGCTTAGTTCCGGTTGAAGCTTTCTTT
NA	15	TRBV7-6	NA	TRBJ1-1	CASSLGRTQNTEAFF	TGTGCCAGCAGCTTAGGTAGGACACAGAACACTGAAGCTTTCTTT
TRBD2	15	TRBV6-1	NA	TRBJ2-5	CASSLLAGRQETQYF	TGTGCCAGCAGCCTACTAGCGGGGAGACAAGAGACCCAGTACTTC
TRBD2	17	TRBV2	once	TRBJ2-3	CASRDPTSGRPPGTQYF	TGTGCCAGCAGGGATCCTACTAGCGGGAGACCGCCGGGGACGCAGTATTTT
NA	15	TRBV28	few	TRBJ2-1	CASSFLHGGPTEQFF	TGTGCCAGCAGTTTCCTTCACGGGGGGCCTACGGAGCAGTTCTTC
NA	13	TRBV28	few	TRBJ1-2	CASSQDSLYGYTF	TGTGCCAGCAGTCAAGACAGCCTCTATGGCTACACCTTC
TRBD2	15	TRBV27	once	TRBJ2-7	CASSIRTSGSCEQYF	TGTGCCAGCAGTATACGGACTAGCGGGAGTTGCGAGCAGTACTTC
NA	15	TRBV28	NA	TRBJ2-7	CASNPAGRESYEQYF	TGTGCCAGCAACCCGGCGGGGCGCGAATCCTACGAGCAGTACTTC
NA	11	TRBV29-1	NA	TRBJ2-7	CSVVQGYEQYF	TGCAGCGTCGTCCAGGGCTACGAGCAGTACTTC
TRBD1	15	TRBV2	NA	TRBJ2-7	CASSGTGGDPYEQYF	TGTGCCAGCAGTGGGACAGGGGGCGATCCCTACGAGCAGTACTTC
NA	14	TRBV28	NA	TRBJ2-5	CASCGGSDQETQYF	TGTGCCAGCTGCGGCGGCTCGGACCAAGAGACCCAGTACTTC
TRBD1	15	TRBV5-5	NA	TRBJ1-2	CASSHYGQGNYGYTF	TGTGCCAGCAGCCACTACGGACAGGGGAACTATGGCTACACCTTC
TRBD1	14	TRBV27	NA	TRBJ2-5	CASSPGTGEETQYF	TGTGCCAGCAGTCCAGGGACAGGGGAGGAGACCCAGTACTTC
NA	17	TRBV7-9	once	TRBJ2-5	CASTEGGSRLTKGTQYF	TGTGCCAGCACCGAAGGGGGTAGTAGGCTAACAAAAGGGACCCAGTACTTC
NA	14	TRBV29-1	once	TRBJ2-1	CSVAPAVSYNEQFF	TGCAGCGTTGCCCCCGCGGTTAGCTACAATGAGCAGTTCTTC
TRBD1	13	TRBV6-1	NA	TRBJ1-3	CASAPDRGLPIYF	TGTGCCAGCGCTCCCGACAGGGGGTTACCCATATATTTT
NA	17	TRBV4-1	once	TRBJ2-7	CASSQAPRGRGRNEQYF	TGCGCCAGCAGCCAAGCCCCTAGGGGGAGGGGGAGAAACGAGCAGTACTTC
TRBD2	16	TRBV5-8	NA	TRBJ2-3	CASSSDRRTSSDTQYF	TGTGCCAGCAGCTCCGATCGCCGGACTAGTTCCGATACGCAGTATTTT
TRBD2	13	TRBV28	few	TRBJ2-1	CASVLAGDHEQFF	TGTGCCAGTGTACTAGCGGGAGACCATGAGCAGTTCTTC
TRBD1	14	TRBV10-2	few	TRBJ1-4	CASRDRTRGEKLFF	TGCGCCAGCAGGGACAGGACCCGGGGTGAAAAACTGTTTTTT
TRBD2	15	TRBV7-9	NA	TRBJ2-1	CASSLGLAGGNEQFF	TGTGCCAGCAGCCTGGGACTAGCTGGGGGCAATGAGCAGTTCTTC
NA	11	TRBV18	NA	TRBJ1-1	CASSPEYEAFF	TGTGCCAGCTCACCAGAGTATGAAGCTTTCTTT
TRBD1	12	TRBV2	NA	TRBJ1-1	CASSPDREKTFF	TGTGCCAGCAGCCCGGACAGGGAGAAAACTTTCTTT
TRBD1	16	TRBV5-1	NA	TRBJ2-2	CASSLAGTGNTGELFF	TGCGCCAGCAGCTTGGCCGGGACAGGAAACACCGGGGAGCTGTTTTTT
TRBD2	16	TRBV9	few	TRBJ2-1	CASSEGPGTRVIEQFF	TGTGCCAGCAGCGAAGGTCCCGGGACTAGGGTAATTGAGCAGTTCTTC
TRBD2	14	TRBV5-1	NA	TRBJ2-7	CASRGGSGTYEQYF	TGCGCCAGCAGAGGGGGTAGCGGGACCTACGAGCAGTACTTC
TRBD2	15	TRBV11-1	NA	TRBJ2-3	CASSSRLAGFLTQYF	TGTGCCAGCAGCTCCAGGCTAGCGGGCTTCCTTACGCAGTATTTT
NA	16	TRBV11-2	NA	TRBJ2-1	CASSSPGPLRAGEQFF	TGTGCCAGCAGCTCGCCGGGACCCCTTCGAGCGGGTGAGCAGTTCTTC
TRBD2	16	TRBV7-2	NA	TRBJ2-1	CASRPETRGSYNEQFF	TGTGCCAGCAGGCCAGAGACCCGCGGGAGCTACAATGAGCAGTTCTTC
NA	11	TRBV12-5	few	TRBJ1-1	CASGPGNTAFF	TGTGCTAGTGGCCCCGGTAATACAGCTTTCTTT
NA	14	TRBV7-9	NA	TRBJ2-7	CASSLESRRDEQYF	TGTGCCAGCAGCTTAGAAAGCAGGCGCGACGAGCAGTACTTC